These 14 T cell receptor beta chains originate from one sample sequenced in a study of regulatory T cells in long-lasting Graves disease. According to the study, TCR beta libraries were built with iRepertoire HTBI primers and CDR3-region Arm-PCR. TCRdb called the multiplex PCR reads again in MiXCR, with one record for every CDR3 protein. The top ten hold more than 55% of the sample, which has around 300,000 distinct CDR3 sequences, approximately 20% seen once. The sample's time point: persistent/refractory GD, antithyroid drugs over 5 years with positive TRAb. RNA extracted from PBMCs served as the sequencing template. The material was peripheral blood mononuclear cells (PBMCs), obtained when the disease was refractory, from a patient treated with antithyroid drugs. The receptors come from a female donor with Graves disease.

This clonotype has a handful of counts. This CDR3 reads CSAPRQGREQYF. DNA for the CDR3: TGCAGTGCCCCTCGACAGGGGAGGGAGCAGTACTTC. The genes are TRBV20-1 and TRBJ2-7, with 8 nucleotides matching TRBD1. CDR3 length equals 12 residues. The J segment lost 7 bases and the V segment lost 6 bases, leaving 8 bases of the junction unmatched. Germline V gene sequence: CDR1 DFQATT, CDR2 SNEGSKA (reference sequence).

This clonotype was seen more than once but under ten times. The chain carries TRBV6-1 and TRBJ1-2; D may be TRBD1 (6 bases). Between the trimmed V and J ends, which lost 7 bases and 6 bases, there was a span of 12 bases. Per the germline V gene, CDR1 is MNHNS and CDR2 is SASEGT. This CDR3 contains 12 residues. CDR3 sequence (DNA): TGTGCCAGCATCTGGGGGGCCCATGGCTACACCTTC. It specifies CASIWGAHGYTF.

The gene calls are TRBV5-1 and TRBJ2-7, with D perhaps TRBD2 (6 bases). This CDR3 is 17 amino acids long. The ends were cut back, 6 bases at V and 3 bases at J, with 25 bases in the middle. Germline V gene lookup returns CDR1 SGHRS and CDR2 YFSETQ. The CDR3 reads CASILPRAGRPDYEQYF. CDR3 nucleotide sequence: TGCGCCAGCATCCTTCCCCGGGCGGGGCGCCCAGACTACGAGCAGTACTTC.

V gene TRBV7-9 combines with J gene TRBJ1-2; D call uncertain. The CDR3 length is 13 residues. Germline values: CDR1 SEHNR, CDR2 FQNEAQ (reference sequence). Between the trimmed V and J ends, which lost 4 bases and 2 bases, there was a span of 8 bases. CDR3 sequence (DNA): TGTGCCAGCAGCTCAGCAGAGAACTATGGCTACACCTTC. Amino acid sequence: CASSSAENYGYTF.

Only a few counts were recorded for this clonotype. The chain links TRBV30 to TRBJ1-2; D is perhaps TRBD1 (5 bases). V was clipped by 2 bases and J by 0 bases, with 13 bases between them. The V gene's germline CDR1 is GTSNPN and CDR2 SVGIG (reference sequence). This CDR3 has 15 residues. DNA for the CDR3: TGTGCCTGGAGTTCTGGGGGTCAAGCTAACTATGGCTACACCTTC. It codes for CAWSSGGQANYGYTF.

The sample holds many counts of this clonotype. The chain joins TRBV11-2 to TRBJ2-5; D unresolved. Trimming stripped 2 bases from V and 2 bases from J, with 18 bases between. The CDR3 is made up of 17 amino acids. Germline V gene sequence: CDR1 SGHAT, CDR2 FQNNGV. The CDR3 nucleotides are TGTGCCAGCAGCTTACTCCCTCCTAGGCCCAATCAAGAGACCCAGTACTTC. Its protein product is CASSLLPPRPNQETQYF.

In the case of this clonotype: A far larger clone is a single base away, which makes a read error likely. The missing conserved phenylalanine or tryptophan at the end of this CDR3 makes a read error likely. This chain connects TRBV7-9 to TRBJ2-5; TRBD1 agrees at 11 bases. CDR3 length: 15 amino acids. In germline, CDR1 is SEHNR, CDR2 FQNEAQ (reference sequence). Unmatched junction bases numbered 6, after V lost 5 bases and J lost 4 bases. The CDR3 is CASSHGTGGVETQYL. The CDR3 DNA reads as TGTGCCAGCAGCCACGGGACAGGGGGGGTAGAGACCCAGTACCTC.

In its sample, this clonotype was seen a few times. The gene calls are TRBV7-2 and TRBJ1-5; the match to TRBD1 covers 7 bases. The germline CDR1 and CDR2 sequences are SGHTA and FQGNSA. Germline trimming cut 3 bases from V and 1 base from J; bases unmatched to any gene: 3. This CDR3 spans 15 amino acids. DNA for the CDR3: TGTGCCAGCAGCTTGGGACAGATCAGCAATCAGCCCCAGCATTTT. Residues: CASSLGQISNQPQHF.

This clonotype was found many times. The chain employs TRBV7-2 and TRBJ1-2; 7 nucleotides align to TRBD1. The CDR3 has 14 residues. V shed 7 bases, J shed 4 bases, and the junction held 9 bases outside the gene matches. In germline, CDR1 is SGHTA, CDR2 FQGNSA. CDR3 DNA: TGTGCCAGCAAGATCGAGGGGGCGAGCTATGGCTACACCTTC. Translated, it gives CASKIEGASYGYTF.

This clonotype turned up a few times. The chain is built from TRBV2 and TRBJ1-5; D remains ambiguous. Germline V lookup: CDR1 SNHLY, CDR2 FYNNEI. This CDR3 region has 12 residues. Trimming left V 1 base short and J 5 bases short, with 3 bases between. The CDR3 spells CASSEEDQPQHF. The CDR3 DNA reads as TGTGCCAGCAGTGAAGAGGATCAGCCCCAGCATTTT. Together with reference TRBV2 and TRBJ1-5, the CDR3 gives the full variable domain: EPEVTQTPSHQVTQMGQEVILRCVPISNHLYFYWYRQILGQKVEFLVSFYNNEISEKSEIFDDQFSVERPDGSNFTLKIRSTKLEDSAMYFCASSEEDQPQHFGDGTRLSIL.

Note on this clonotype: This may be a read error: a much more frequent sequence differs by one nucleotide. CDR3 protein: CAGSFRWMSDEQYF. In nucleotides, the CDR3 is TGTGCCGGCAGTTTTCGGTGGATGTCTGACGAGCAGTACTTC. The gene calls are TRBV12-3 or TRBV12-4 and TRBJ2-7; no clear D gene. The CDR3 is 14 residues long.

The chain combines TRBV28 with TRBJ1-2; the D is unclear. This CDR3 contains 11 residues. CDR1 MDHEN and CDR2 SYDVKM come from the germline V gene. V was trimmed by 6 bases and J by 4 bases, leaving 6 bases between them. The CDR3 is CASSTLYGYTF. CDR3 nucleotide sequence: TGTGCCAGCAGCACACTCTATGGCTACACCTTC.

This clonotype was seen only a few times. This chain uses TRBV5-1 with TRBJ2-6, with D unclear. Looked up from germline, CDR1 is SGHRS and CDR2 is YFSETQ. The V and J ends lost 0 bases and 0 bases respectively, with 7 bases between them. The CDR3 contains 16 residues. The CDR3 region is CASSLGVSSGANVLTF. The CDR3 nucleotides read TGCGCCAGCAGCTTGGGGGTAAGCTCTGGGGCCAACGTCCTGACTTTC. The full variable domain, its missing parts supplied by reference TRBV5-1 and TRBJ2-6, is KAGVTQTPRYLIKTRGQQVTLSCSPISGHRSVSWYQQTPGQGLQFLFEYFSETQRNKGNFPGRFSGRQFSNSRSEMNVSTLELGDSALYLCASSLGVSSGANVLTFGAGSRLTVL.

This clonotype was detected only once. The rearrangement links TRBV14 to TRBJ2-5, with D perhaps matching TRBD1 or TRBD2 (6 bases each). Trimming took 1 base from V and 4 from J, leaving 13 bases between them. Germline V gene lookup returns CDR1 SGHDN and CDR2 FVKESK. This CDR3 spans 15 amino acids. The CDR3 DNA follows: TGTGCCAGCAGCCAAGGCGGGACAATGGGAGAGACCCAGTACTTC. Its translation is CASSQGGTMGETQYF.